This T cell receptor (beta chain) is from a study of OX40 agonist ivuxolimab in advanced cancers. For the study at large: About 42% of patients had received prior checkpoint inhibitor therapy. Findings of the study overall: Clonal expansion was seen in CD4+ and CD8+ blood T cells by week 6 at 0.1 to 3.0 mg/kg. It was also the case that some nonresponders had low normalized T-cell clonal expansion.

Clones were sequenced by immunoSEQ multiplex PCR, and TCRdb holds only the in-frame ones, with some missing. There are some 80,000 clones in the sample; 94% occur only once, and about a fifth lies in the top ten. Deletions cut 2 bases from V and 6 bases from J, with 18 bases between. The CDR3 sequence is 16 residues long. Regarding this clone: Its antigen is not known.

This receptor was taken from an adult with an advanced solid tumor such as melanoma, head and neck, liver or kidney cancer. This chain connects TRBV23-1 to TRBJ2-3; D may be TRBD1 or TRBD2 (5 bases each). TRBV23-1 is placed among ORFs of uncertain function. The material sequenced was CD4+ or CD8+ T cells sorted from blood, taken in a trial of the OX40 agonist ivuxolimab. This CDR3 reads CASSQPGPGSSDTQYF. The CDR3 coding sequence is TGCGCCAGCAGTCAACCGGGACCCGGTTCGTCTGATACGCAGTATTTT.